This T cell receptor beta chain emerged from a study of blood T cell repertoires in COVID-19. Study background: Sites in the United States, Italy and Spain provided acute and convalescent COVID-19 samples. Sample material is recorded as cDNA or gDNA derived from T cells, B-cell-depleted T cells, or PBMCs.

CDR3 length equals 14 residues. Germline V gene sequence: CDR1 MNHEY, CDR2 SMNVEV (reference sequence). The J segment lost 3 bases and the V segment lost 5 bases, leaving 3 bases of the junction unmatched. In the original analysis: Counts of nucleated cells, estimated from reference gene primer amplification, were obtained. Clones were sequenced by immunoSEQ multiplex PCR, and TCRdb holds only the in-frame ones, with some missing. V, J and clone size were drawn from that table, and D and trimming were deduced from the DNA. This table has more than 85,000 clones, 90% appearing once. The source is a man aged 55 to 69 with acute or convalescent COVID-19. Source material: peripheral blood. The J gene is TRBJ2-7, the V gene TRBV27; 11 bases match TRBD2. CDR3 sequence: CASSLGTSGYEQYF. For the CDR3, the DNA is TGTGCCAGCAGTCTGGGGACTAGCGGCTACGAGCAGTACTTC.